The T cell receptor beta chain described here comes from a study of CD8 T cells in ankylosing spondylitis. Broader study findings: A number of the motif variants had already been described in reactive arthritis synovial fluid and blood. What seemed typical of ankylosing spondylitis blood was a TCR beta motif built from fewer than ten highly homologous variants.

The CDR3 runs to 15 residues. The J segment lost 7 bases and the V segment lost 5 bases, leaving 8 bases of the junction unmatched. In germline, CDR1 is SGHAT, CDR2 FQNNGV. This clonotype was recorded at least ten times. Antigen: not known. Quantitative 5'-RACE was performed with molecular barcodes, and it yielded the TCR beta libraries. TCRdb re-analysed the 5' RACE reads in MiXCR, keeping a single row per CDR3 protein. Among 150,000 to 200,000 distinct CDR3 sequences listed, 13% were seen once. The TCR originated in a female donor with ankylosing spondylitis or in good health (not recorded which). Material: blood, either unsorted or a sorted T cell fraction (not recorded which). The chain employs TRBV11-2 and TRBJ2-1, with TRBD2 matching over 10 bases. CDR3 in amino acids: CASSPEGLASNEQFF. CDR3 DNA sequence: TGTGCCAGCAGCCCCGAGGGACTAGCGTCGAATGAGCAGTTCTTC.